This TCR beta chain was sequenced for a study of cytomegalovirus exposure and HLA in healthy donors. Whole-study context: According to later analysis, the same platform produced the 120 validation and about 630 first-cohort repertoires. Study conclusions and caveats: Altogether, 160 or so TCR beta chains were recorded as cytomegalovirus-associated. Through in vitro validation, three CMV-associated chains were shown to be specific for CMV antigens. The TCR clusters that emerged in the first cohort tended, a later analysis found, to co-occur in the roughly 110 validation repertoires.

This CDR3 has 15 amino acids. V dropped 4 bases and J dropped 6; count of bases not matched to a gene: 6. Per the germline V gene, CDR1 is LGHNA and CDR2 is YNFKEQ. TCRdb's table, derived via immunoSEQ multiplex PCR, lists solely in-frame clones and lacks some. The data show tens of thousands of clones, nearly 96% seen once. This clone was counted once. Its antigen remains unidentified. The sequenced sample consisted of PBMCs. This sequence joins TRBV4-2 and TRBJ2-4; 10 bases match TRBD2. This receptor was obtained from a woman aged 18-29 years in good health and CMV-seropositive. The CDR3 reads CASSRGTSELNIQYF. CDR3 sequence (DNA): TGTGCCAGCAGCCGCGGGACTAGCGAATTAAACATTCAGTACTTC.